The 22 T cell receptor beta chains listed next were all sequenced from one sample in a study of blood T cell repertoires in COVID-19. Sequencing used immunoSEQ multiplex PCR; TCRdb keeps in-frame clones, though not all of them. The sample carries 200,000 to 250,000 clones, 70% to 90% recorded once. Sequencing was carried out using peripheral blood. Receptor source: a young woman who had recovered from COVID-19.

The V and J genes are TRBV20-1 and TRBJ2-7, with unresolved D. The CDR3 length is 12 residues. Trimming pared 3 bases from V and 4 bases from J, leaving 10 bases between. CDR1 is DFQATT, CDR2 SNEGSKA, per germline (reference sequence). CDR3 amino acids: CSASERSYEQYF. CDR3 nucleotides: TGCAGTGCTAGTGAAAGGAGTTACGAGCAGTACTTC.

V is TRBV5-1 and J is TRBJ2-2, with TRBD2 matching 9 bases. V shed 1 base and J 4 bases; nucleotides not matched to a gene: 11. CDR1 SGHRS and CDR2 YFSETQ come from the germline V gene. The CDR3 consists of 18 residues. CDR3 DNA sequence: TGCGCCAGCAGCTTGATGACGGCTAGCGGGACGGTCACCGGGGAGCTGTTTTTT. Its protein is CASSLMTASGTVTGELFF.

The rearrangement links TRBV4-3 to TRBJ2-1; the match to TRBD2 covers 12 bases. The V gene end was trimmed by 0 bases and the J gene end by 2 bases; junction bases not matched to a gene: 5. The V gene's germline CDR1 is LGHNA and CDR2 YSLEER. CDR3 length: 18 amino acids. CDR3 bases: TGCGCCAGCAGCCAAGAGGGGGGACTAGCGGGCCCCTACAATGAGCAGTTCTTC. Translated, it gives CASSQEGGLAGPYNEQFF.

The chain carries TRBV11-2 and TRBJ2-4, with 8 bases lining up with TRBD1. CDR1 is SGHAT and CDR2 is FQNNGV in the germline V gene. Losses at the gene ends were 4 bases for V and 10 bases for J; bases not matched to a gene: 6. This CDR3 is 13 amino acids long. This CDR3 is CASSSNDRGIQYF. The DNA for the CDR3 is TGTGCCAGCAGCTCGAACGACAGGGGTATTCAGTACTTC.

The rearrangement joins TRBV19 to TRBJ1-2; tentative D call: TRBD1 (5 bases). Germline CDR1 and CDR2: LNHDA and SQIVND (reference sequence). V was clipped by 5 bases and J by 7 bases, with 17 bases between them. The CDR3 runs to 14 residues. CDR3 protein: CASSLNPGIFGYTF. DNA for the CDR3: TGTGCCAGTAGTCTTAACCCAGGGATTTTTGGCTACACCTTC.

The chain carries TRBV4-1 and TRBJ1-1; TRBD1 agrees at 8 bases. The ends lost 0 bases at V and 11 bases at J; junction bases unmatched: 17. Germline CDR1 and CDR2: MGHRA and YSYEKL. The CDR3 extends over 17 amino acids. The CDR3 DNA sequence: TGCGCCAGCAGCCAAGATGAGGGCCCAGGGGGCTATAAGAGGGCTTTCTTT. This codes for CASSQDEGPGGYKRAFF.

V usage is TRBV7-6 and J usage is TRBJ1-1, with no clear D. Trimming removed 5 bases at V and 1 base at J, with 8 bases between. The CDR3 runs to 13 residues. Per germline, CDR1 SGHVS and CDR2 FNYEAQ. The chain's CDR3 is CASSVGENTEAFF. For the CDR3, the DNA is TGTGCCAGCAGCGTGGGCGAGAACACTGAAGCTTTCTTT.

The V call is TRBV10-3, the J call TRBJ2-5; the match to TRBD2 covers 7 bases. The trim removed 6 bases at V and 1 base at J, leaving 8 bases unmatched. Germline loops: CDR1 ENHRY, CDR2 SYGVKD. The CDR3 totals 15 residues. CDR3 residues: CAIRGSSGPQETQYF. CDR3 sequence (DNA): TGTGCCATCAGGGGTTCTAGCGGTCCCCAAGAGACCCAGTACTTC.

This chain links TRBV6-5 with TRBJ2-7; tentative D call: TRBD2 (6 bases). Germline V gene sequence: CDR1 MNHEY, CDR2 SVGAGI. The CDR3 spans 13 residues. V was shortened by 8 bases and J by 2 bases, with 13 bases between the two germline ends. The CDR3 nucleotides are TGTGCCAGCTCCTCGGGGGTTCCCTACGAGCAGTACTTC. It yields the protein CASSSGVPYEQYF.

The rearrangement joins TRBV3-1 (or the pseudogene TRBV3-2) to TRBJ1-1; D not certain. The V gene lost 4 bases and the J gene lost 8 bases, with 8 bases spanning the gap. The CDR3 runs 11 residues. Per the germline V gene, CDR1 is LGHDT and CDR2 is YNNKEL (reference sequence). Here the CDR3 DNA reads TGTGCCAGCAGCCTTCAATTCGAAGCTTTCTTT. Translated: CASSLQFEAFF.

This sequence joins TRBV29-1 and TRBJ1-1; a weak D match, TRBD1 (6 bases). The length of the CDR3 is 15 residues. Trimming pared 3 bases from V and 5 bases from J, leaving 19 bases between. Germline-derived CDR1 and CDR2 are SQVTM and ANQGSEA. CDR3 DNA: TGCAGCGTTGACGGACAGCCGCCGAGGAAGACTGAAGCTTTCTTT. It translates to CSVDGQPPRKTEAFF.

CDR3 coding DNA: TGCACCAGCAGCCAGATGGACCGCAACAGGGGACGTGACACCGGGGAGCTGTTTTTT. As protein: CTSSQMDRNRGRDTGELFF. The V call is TRBV1, the J call TRBJ2-2; the table calls TRBD1, which could not be checked here. TRBV1 is listed as a pseudogene. The CDR3 contains 19 residues.

The rearrangement links TRBV5-1 to TRBJ1-1, with D unclear. Trimming left V 4 bases short and J 0 bases short, with 7 bases between. The CDR3 covers 13 residues. CDR1 and CDR2 from the germline V gene are SGHRS and YFSETQ. CDR3 nucleotides: TGCGCCAGCAGCCGCGAAATGAACACTGAAGCTTTCTTT. Translated: CASSREMNTEAFF.

V usage is TRBV19 and J usage is TRBJ2-3, with 9 bases identical to TRBD1. V lost 4 bases to trimming and J lost 3 bases; unmatched junction nucleotides: 8. Germline V gene sequence: CDR1 LNHDA, CDR2 SQIVND (reference sequence). The CDR3 length is 16 residues. This CDR3 reads CASSTTGTGWTDTQYF. CDR3 DNA sequence: TGTGCCAGTAGTACAACCGGGACAGGGTGGACAGATACGCAGTATTTT.

This chain joins TRBV10-3 and TRBJ1-6; 8 bases fit TRBD1. The CDR3 covers 18 residues. Germline CDR1 reads ENHRY; CDR2 reads SYGVKD. Trimming took 2 bases from V and 8 from J; bases not matched to a gene: 14. Written as DNA, the CDR3 is TGTGCCATCAGTGAGACCCCCGGACAGGGAAGGGCTGATTCACCCCTCCACTTT. Amino acid sequence: CAISETPGQGRADSPLHF.

This clone was seen a few times. The chain combines TRBV4-3 with TRBJ2-3; D possibly corresponds to TRBD2 (5 bases). This CDR3 comprises 12 residues. Between the trimmed V and J ends, which lost 0 bases and 8 bases, there was a span of 6 bases. Germline CDR1 LGHNA, CDR2 YSLEER. The DNA for the CDR3 is TGCGCCAGCAGCCAAGATGAGGGTACGCAGTATTTT. This encodes CASSQDEGTQYF.

This clone was recorded a few times. This chain links TRBV29-1 with TRBJ2-7, with a weak D call TRBD2 (6 bases). V gave up 4 bases and J gave up 2 bases, with 9 bases separating them. The germline CDR1 and CDR2 sequences are SQVTM and ANQGSEA. The CDR3 runs to 12 residues. In DNA form, the CDR3 reads TGCAGCGTTGGCCCGGGGGCCTACGAGCAGTACTTC. Translating gives CSVGPGAYEQYF.

The genes are TRBV14 and TRBJ2-7, with 7 bases matching TRBD2. The V gene's germline CDR1 is SGHDN and CDR2 FVKESK. The CDR3 length is 15 residues. V was clipped by 4 bases and J by 6 bases; unmatched bases: 12. For the CDR3, the DNA is TGTGCCAGCAGCCGTACGGGCGGGAGTTTAGGCGAGCAGTACTTC. Translated: CASSRTGGSLGEQYF.

The chain has TRBV30 and TRBJ2-3; maybe TRBD2 (6 bases). The V end was cut by 5 bases, the J end by 6 bases, with 24 bases between. CDR3 size: 16 residues. Germline assignment: CDR1 GTSNPN and CDR2 SVGIG (reference sequence). This CDR3 reads CAWSDYQRRGGDTQYF. The CDR3 DNA reads TGTGCCTGGTCCGACTACCAGCGGCGGGGTGGGGATACGCAGTATTTT.

The rearrangement joins TRBV6-2 or TRBV6-3 to TRBJ1-2, with D unclear. Germline V gene lookup returns CDR1 MNHEY and CDR2 SVGEGT. The V end was cut by 4 bases, the J end by 2 bases, with 20 bases between. There are 17 residues in the CDR3. The CDR3 coding sequence is TGTGCCAGCAGTTCACCCAGCATAGCGGGATCCAACTATGGCTACACCTTC. Translation gives CASSSPSIAGSNYGYTF.

In its sample, this clone was seen once. The V call is TRBV27, the J call TRBJ1-2, with D unresolved. Trimming stripped 3 bases from V and 4 bases from J, with 9 bases between. Per germline, CDR1 MNHEY and CDR2 SMNVEV (reference sequence). The CDR3 has 13 residues. CDR3 loop: CASSLMGSYGYTF. The CDR3 DNA sequence: TGTGCCAGCAGTTTGATGGGCAGCTATGGCTACACCTTC.

This rearrangement joins TRBV6-5 to TRBJ1-5; D is perhaps TRBD1 (5 bases). Trimming pared 8 bases from V and 4 bases from J, leaving 12 bases between. CDR3 length: 13 residues. The germline CDR1 and CDR2 sequences are MNHEY and SVGAGI. The CDR3 loop is CASSGIPNQPQHF. The DNA for the CDR3 is TGTGCCAGCTCAGGGATCCCAAATCAGCCCCAGCATTTT.